What follows is one T cell receptor beta chain and its context. Profiled with immunoSEQ multiplex PCR; TCRdb holds only in-frame clones, not every one. The sample carries some 210,000 clones, around 88% recorded once. The data stem from a study of blood T cell repertoires in COVID-19. CDR1 and CDR2 from the germline V gene are MNHNS and SASEGT. The CDR3 length is 15 residues. Trimming cost V 2 bases and J 4 bases; bases outside gene matches: 6. The chain couples TRBV6-1 to TRBJ2-3, with TRBD2 matching 7 bases. The sample was peripheral blood. This TCR was recovered from a man in his fifties or sixties with active or convalescent COVID-19. The CDR3 spells CASSEKGTIPDTQYF. The CDR3 coding sequence is TGTGCCAGCAGTGAAAAAGGGACTATACCAGATACGCAGTATTTT.